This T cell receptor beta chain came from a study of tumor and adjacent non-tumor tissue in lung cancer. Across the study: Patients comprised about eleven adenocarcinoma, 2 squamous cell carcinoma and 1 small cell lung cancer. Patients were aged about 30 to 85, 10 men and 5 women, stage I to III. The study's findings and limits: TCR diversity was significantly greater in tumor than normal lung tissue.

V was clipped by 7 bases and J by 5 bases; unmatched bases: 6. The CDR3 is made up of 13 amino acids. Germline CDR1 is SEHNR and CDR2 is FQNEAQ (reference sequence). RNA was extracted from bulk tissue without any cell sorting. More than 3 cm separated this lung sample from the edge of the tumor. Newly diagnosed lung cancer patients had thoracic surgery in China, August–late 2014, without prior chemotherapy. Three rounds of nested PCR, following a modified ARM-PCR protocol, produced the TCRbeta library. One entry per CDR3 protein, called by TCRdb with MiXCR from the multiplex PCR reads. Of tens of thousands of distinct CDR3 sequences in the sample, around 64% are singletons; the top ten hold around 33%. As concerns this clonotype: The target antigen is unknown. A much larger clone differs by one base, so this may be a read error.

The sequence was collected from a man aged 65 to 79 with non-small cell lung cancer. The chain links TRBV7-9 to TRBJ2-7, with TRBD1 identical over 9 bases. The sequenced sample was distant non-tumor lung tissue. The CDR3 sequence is CASNLTGGNEQYF. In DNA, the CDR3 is TGTGCCAGCAACTTGACAGGGGGGAACGAGCAGTACTTC.